This T cell receptor (beta chain) was recovered during a study of shared clonotypes between healthy human individuals. Looking at the study overall: CD4 naive and memory got three plates each, CD8 naive two, CD8 memory one.

Trimming took off 4 bases at V and 0 bases at J, with 10 bases between the two ends. The CDR3 totals 15 residues. Germline lookup yields CDR1 ENHRY and CDR2 SYGVKD. Splitting of CD4+ cells produced CD45RA+ naive and CD45RA-negative memory subsets. Sequencing was performed with immunoSEQ multiplex PCR; in TCRdb, only in-frame clones are kept and a portion is missing. The data show a few hundred thousand clones, with around two thirds seen just once and 10% held by the top ten. This sequence was found in a man aged 25-40 years in good health. Sample: memory CD4+ T cells sorted from blood. Sample subset: CD45RA-negative fraction. The rearrangement joins TRBV10-3 to TRBJ1-3; D is unclear. CDR3 DNA: TGTGCCATCAGTGCTCCGTCGAGCTCTGGAAACACCATATATTTT. This gives the protein CAISAPSSSGNTIYF.